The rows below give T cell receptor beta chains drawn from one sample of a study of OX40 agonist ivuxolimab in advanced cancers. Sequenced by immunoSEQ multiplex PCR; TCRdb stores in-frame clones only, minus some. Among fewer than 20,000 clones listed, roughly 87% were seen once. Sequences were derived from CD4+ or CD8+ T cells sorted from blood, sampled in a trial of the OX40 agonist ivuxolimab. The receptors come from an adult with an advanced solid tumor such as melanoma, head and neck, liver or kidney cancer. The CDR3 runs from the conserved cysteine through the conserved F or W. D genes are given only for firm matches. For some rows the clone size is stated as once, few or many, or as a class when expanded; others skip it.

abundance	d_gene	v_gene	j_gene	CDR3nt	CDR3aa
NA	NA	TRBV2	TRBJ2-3	TGTGCCAGCAGTGGAGAGGGGGACACGCAGTATTTT	CASSGEGDTQYF
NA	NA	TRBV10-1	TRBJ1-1	TGCGCCAGCAGCGACTACCTTCTTGACGAACAGGGAGTGATTGAAGCTTTCTTT	CASSDYLLDEQGVIEAFF
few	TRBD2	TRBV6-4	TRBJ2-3	TGTGCCAGCAGTGACTCGATATCCAGCGGGGGCACAGATACGCAGTATTTT	CASSDSISSGGTDTQYF
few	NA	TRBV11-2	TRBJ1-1	TGTGCCAGCAGCTTACTCGCAGGGTCTAACACTGAAGCTTTCTTT	CASSLLAGSNTEAFF
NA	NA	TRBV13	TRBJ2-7	TGTGCCAGCAGCTTAGAACAGAACTACGAGCAGTACTTC	CASSLEQNYEQYF
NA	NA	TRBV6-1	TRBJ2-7	TGTGCCAGCAGTCCGCGGGGTTACGAGCAGTACTTC	CASSPRGYEQYF
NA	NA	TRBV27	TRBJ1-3	TGTGCCAGCCGGCCGAACTCGTACTCCGGAAACACCATATATTTT	CASRPNSYSGNTIYF
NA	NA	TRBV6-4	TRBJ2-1	TGTGCCAGCAGTGACTTACAGGGAAGCTCCTACAATGAGCAGTTCTTC	CASSDLQGSSYNEQFF
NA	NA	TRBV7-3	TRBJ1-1	TGTGCCAGCAGCCCAACAGGGCATCAGAACACTGAAGCTTTCTTT	CASSPTGHQNTEAFF
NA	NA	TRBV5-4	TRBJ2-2	TGTGCCAGCAGCTCGAACCCGGCAGGGTTCACCGGGGAGCTGTTTTTT	CASSSNPAGFTGELFF
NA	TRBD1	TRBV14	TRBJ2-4	TGTGCCAGCAGCACCCGGGACAGGAGGGTAAACATTCAGTACTTC	CASSTRDRRVNIQYF
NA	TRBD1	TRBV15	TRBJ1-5	TGTGCCACCAGCAGCGATGGACAGGTCAATCAGCCCCAGCATTTT	CATSSDGQVNQPQHF
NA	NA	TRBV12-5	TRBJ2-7	TGTGCTAGTGGTCCGACAGCGGTATCCTACGAGCAGTACTTC	CASGPTAVSYEQYF
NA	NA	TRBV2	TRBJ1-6	TGTGCCAGCAGTGAAGCCTGGGGGTCCTATAATTCACCCCTCCACTTT	CASSEAWGSYNSPLHF
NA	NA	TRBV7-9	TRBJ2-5	TGTGCCAGCAGCCGAGAGCGGGCCAACCAAGAGACCCAGTACTTC	CASSRERANQETQYF
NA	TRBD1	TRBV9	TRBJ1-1	TGTGCCAGCAGCGGCCGGCTGGACAGGGGAACCACGGAAGCTTTCTTT	CASSGRLDRGTTEAFF